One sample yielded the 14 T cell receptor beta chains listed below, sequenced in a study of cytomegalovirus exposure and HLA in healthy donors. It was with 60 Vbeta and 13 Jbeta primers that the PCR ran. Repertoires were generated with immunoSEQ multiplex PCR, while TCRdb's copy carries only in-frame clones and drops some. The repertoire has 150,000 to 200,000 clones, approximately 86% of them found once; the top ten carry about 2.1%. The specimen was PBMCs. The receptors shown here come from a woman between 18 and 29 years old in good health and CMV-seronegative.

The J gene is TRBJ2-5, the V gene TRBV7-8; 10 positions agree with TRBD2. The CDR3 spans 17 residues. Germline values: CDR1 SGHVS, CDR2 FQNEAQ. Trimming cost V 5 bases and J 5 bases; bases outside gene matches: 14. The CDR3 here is CASSTQTPGLARETQYF. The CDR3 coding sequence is TGTGCCAGCAGCACGCAAACCCCGGGACTAGCGAGGGAGACCCAGTACTTC.

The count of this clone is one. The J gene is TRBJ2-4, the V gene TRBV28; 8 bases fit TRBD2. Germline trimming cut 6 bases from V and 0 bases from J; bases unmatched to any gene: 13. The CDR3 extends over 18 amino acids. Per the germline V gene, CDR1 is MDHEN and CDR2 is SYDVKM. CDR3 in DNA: TGTGCCAGCAGCTCCCCCCGGCTAGCGGGCTTAGCCAAAAACATTCAGTACTTC. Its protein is CASSSPRLAGLAKNIQYF.

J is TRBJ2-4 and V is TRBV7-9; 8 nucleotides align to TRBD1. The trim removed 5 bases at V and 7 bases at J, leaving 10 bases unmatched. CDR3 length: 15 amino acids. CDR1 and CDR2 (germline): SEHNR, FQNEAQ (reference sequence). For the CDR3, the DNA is TGTGCCAGCAGCCGACCGACAGGGGCTGGCAACATTCAGTACTTC. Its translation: CASSRPTGAGNIQYF.

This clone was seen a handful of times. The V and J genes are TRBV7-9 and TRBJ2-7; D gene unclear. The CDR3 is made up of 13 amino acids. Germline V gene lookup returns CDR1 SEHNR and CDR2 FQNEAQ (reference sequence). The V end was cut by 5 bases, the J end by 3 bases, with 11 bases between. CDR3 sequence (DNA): TGTGCCAGCAGCCCGGCGGTCGTCTACGAGCAGTACTTC. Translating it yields CASSPAVVYEQYF.

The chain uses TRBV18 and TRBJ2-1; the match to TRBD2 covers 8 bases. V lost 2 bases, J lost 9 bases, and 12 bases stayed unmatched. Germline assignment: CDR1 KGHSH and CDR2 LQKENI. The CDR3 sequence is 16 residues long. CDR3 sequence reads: CASSPRALAGPSEQFF. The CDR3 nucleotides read TGTGCCAGCTCACCAAGAGCCCTAGCGGGTCCGAGTGAGCAGTTCTTC.

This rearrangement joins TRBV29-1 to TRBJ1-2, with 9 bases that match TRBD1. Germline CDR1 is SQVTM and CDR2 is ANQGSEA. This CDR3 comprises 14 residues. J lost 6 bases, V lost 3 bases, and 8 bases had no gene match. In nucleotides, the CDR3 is TGCAGCGTTGAGGGGTACAGGGGGCGGAATGGCTACACCTTC. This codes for CSVEGYRGRNGYTF.

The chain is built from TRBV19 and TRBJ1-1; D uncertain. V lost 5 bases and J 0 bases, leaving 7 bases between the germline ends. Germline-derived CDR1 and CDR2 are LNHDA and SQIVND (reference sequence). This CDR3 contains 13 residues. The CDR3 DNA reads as TGTGCCAGTAGTTTGGAGTTGAACACTGAAGCTTTCTTT. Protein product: CASSLELNTEAFF.

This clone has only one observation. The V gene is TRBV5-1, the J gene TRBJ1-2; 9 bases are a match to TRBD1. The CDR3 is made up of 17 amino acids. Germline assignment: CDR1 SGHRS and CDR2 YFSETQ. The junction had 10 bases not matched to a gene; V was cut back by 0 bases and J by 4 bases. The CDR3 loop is CASSLGGVRDRVYGYTF. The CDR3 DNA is TGCGCCAGCAGCTTGGGTGGGGTCCGGGACAGGGTCTATGGCTACACCTTC.

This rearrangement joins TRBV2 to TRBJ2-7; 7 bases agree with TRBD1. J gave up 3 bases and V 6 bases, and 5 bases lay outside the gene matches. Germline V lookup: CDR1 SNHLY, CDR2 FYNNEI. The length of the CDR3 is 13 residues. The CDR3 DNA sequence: TGTGCCAGCAGCCTGGACAGGTACTACGAGCAGTACTTC. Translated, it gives CASSLDRYYEQYF.

CDR3: CASSSSTGSPMNTEAFF. CDR3 in DNA: TGCGCCAGCAGCTCGTCGACAGGGTCCCCAATGAACACTGAAGCTTTCTTT. The chain uses TRBV5-1 and TRBJ1-1; 7 bases line up with TRBD1. This CDR3 spans 17 amino acids. With 3 bases clipped from V and 0 bases from J, the junction kept 11 bases outside the gene matches. Germline V gene sequence: CDR1 SGHRS, CDR2 YFSETQ.

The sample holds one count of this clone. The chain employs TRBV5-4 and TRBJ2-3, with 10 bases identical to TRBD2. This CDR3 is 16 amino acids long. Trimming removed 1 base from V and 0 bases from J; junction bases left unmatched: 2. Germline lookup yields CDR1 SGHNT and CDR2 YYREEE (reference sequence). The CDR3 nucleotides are TGTGCCAGCAGCTTGAAGACTAGCGGGAGCACAGATACGCAGTATTTT. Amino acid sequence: CASSLKTSGSTDTQYF.

Here the CDR3 DNA reads TGTGCCAGCAGCCGGACAGGGGGCCTCTACAATGAGCAGTTCTTC. Translation: CASSRTGGLYNEQFF. V gene TRBV2 combines with J gene TRBJ2-1; 11 nucleotides agree with TRBD1. This CDR3 region has 15 residues. Germline CDR1 is SNHLY and CDR2 is FYNNEI. V lost 6 bases to trimming and J lost 3 bases; unmatched junction nucleotides: 4.

The CDR3 region is CAISIDSTNEKLFF. The CDR3 DNA reads as TGTGCCATCAGTATAGACAGCACTAATGAAAAACTGTTTTTT. This chain links TRBV10-3 with TRBJ1-4, with D possibly matching TRBD1 (5 bases). Germline-derived CDR1 and CDR2 are ENHRY and SYGVKD. The CDR3 length is 14 residues. The ends were cut back, 5 bases at V and 2 bases at J, with 9 bases in the middle.

CDR3 residues: CAAQEQGRGETQYF. The CDR3 nucleotides are TGTGCCGCGCAAGAACAGGGCAGGGGAGAGACCCAGTACTTC. The V and J genes are TRBV28 and TRBJ2-5; D is perhaps TRBD1 (6 bases). Trimming cost V 11 bases and J 4 bases, with 20 bases left between them. The germline CDR1 and CDR2 sequences are MDHEN and SYDVKM. The CDR3 length is 14 residues.